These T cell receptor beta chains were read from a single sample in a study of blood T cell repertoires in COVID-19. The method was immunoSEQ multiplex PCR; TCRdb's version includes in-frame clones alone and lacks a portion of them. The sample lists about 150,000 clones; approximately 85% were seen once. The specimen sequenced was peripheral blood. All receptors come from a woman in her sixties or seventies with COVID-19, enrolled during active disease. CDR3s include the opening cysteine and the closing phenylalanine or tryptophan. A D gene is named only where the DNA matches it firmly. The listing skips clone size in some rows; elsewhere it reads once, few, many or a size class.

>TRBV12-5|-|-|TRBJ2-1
CASGLLLGYQMGGEQFF
TGTGCTAGTGGTTTGCTGCTAGGCTATCAGATGGGGGGTGAGCAGTTCTTC
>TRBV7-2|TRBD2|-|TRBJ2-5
CASSPSGWGGGEQETQYF
TGTGCCAGCAGCCCCTCAGGTTGGGGGGGAGGGGAACAAGAGACCCAGTACTTC
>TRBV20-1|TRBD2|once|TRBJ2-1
CSASRSSGGALEQFF
TGCAGTGCTAGTCGATCTAGCGGGGGGGCGCTTGAGCAGTTCTTC
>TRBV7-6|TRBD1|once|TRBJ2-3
CASSPRQGDTDTQYF
TGTGCCAGCAGCCCCCGACAGGGAGACACAGATACGCAGTATTTT
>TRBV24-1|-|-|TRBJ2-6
CATSDPERAGANVLTF
TGTGCCACCAGTGATCCCGAGAGGGCTGGGGCCAACGTCCTGACTTTC
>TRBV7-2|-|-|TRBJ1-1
CASSLDTLNTEAFF
TGTGCCAGCAGCTTAGACACATTGAACACTGAAGCTTTCTTT
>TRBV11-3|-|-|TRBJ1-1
CASSLAAENTEAFF
TGTGCCAGCAGCTTAGCCGCGGAGAACACTGAAGCTTTCTTT
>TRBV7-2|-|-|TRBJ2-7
CASRPTGSSYEQYF
TGTGCCAGCAGACCTACAGGTAGCTCCTACGAGCAGTACTTC
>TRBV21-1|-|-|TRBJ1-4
CASSKSRLKLFF
TGTGCCAGCAGCAAAAGCCGACTGAAACTGTTTTTT
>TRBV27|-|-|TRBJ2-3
CASRLGGMQYF
TGTGCCAGCAGGCTCGGGGGTATGCAGTATTTT
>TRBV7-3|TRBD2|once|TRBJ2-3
CASSSVLAGSTDTQYF
TGTGCCAGCAGCTCCGTCCTAGCGGGGAGCACAGATACGCAGTATTTT
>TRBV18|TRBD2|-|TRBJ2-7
CASSPSGRVGSYEQYF
TGTGCCAGCTCACCTTCCGGGAGGGTTGGCTCCTACGAGCAGTACTTC
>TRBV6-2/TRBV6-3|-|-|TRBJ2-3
CASSRDSITQYF
TGTGCCAGCAGTAGGGACTCCATCACGCAGTATTTT
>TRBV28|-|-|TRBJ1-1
CASTMGGATEAFF
TGTGCCAGCACGATGGGAGGGGCCACTGAAGCTTTCTTT
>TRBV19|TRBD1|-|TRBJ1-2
CASSTGQGAVYGYTF
TGTGCCAGTAGTACAGGACAGGGGGCGGTTTATGGCTACACCTTC
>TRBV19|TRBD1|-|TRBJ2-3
CASSIGTGGTDTQYF
TGTGCCAGTAGTATAGGGACAGGGGGCACAGATACGCAGTATTTT
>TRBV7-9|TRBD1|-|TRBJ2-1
CASTGQGDNEQFF
TGTGCCAGCACTGGACAGGGAGACAATGAGCAGTTCTTC
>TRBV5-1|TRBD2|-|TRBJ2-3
CASSPRGLAGAGTDTQYF
TGCGCCAGCAGCCCGCGGGGACTAGCGGGGGCCGGCACAGATACGCAGTATTTT
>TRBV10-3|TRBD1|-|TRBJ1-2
CAISLQGAGNGYTF
TGTGCCATCAGTCTACAGGGGGCAGGTAATGGCTACACCTTC
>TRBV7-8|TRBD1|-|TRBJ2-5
CASSLLGTAQETQYF
TGTGCCAGCAGCTTACTTGGGACAGCCCAAGAGACCCAGTACTTC
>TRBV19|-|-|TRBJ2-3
CASSIERGRPDTQYF
TGTGCCAGTAGTATAGAACGGGGTCGCCCAGATACGCAGTATTTT
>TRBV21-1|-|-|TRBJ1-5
CASSKVVGQGSASNQPQHF
-
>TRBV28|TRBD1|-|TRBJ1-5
CASRGRTGMNQPQHF
TGTGCCAGTCGGGGGAGGACAGGGATGAATCAGCCCCAGCATTTT
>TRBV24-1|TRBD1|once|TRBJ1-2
CATSDSQGTGVRRYTF
TGTGCCACCAGTGACTCACAAGGGACAGGGGTCCGGCGCTACACCTTC
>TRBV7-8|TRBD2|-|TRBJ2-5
CASSLVSGAETQYF
TGTGCCAGCAGCTTAGTAAGCGGGGCCGAGACCCAGTACTTC
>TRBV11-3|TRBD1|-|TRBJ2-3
CASSLESGQGATDTQYF
TGTGCCAGCAGCCTCGAGAGTGGACAGGGGGCAACAGATACGCAGTATTTT
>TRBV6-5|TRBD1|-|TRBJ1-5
CASSLGQFNQPQHF
TGTGCCAGCAGTTTGGGACAGTTCAATCAGCCCCAGCATTTT
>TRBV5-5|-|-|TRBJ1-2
CASSLAGVNYGYTF
TGTGCCAGCAGCTTGGCAGGGGTAAACTATGGCTACACCTTC
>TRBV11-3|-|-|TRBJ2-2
CASSPRLSGELFF
TGTGCCAGCAGCCCCCGTTTGTCCGGGGAGCTGTTTTTT